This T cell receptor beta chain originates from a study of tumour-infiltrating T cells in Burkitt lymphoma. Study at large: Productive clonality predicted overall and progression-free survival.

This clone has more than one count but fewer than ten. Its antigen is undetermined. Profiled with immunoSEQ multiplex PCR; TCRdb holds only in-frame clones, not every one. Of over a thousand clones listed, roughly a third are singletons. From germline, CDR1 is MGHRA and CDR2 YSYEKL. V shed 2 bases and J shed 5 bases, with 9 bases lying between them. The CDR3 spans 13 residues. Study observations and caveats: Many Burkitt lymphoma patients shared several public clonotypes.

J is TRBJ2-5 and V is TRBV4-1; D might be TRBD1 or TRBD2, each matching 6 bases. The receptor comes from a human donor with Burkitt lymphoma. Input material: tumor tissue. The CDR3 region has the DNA TGCGCCAGCAGCCAAACAGGGAGGGAGACCCAGTACTTC. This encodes CASSQTGRETQYF.